The 21 T cell receptor beta chains presented below share a single source sample, sequenced in a study of blood T cell repertoires in COVID-19. The protocol was immunoSEQ multiplex PCR, while the TCRdb copy is restricted to in-frame clones and leaves out a portion. The sample yields about 47,000 clones, approximately 88% seen once. Sequencing used peripheral blood. All receptors come from a human donor with active COVID-19. The donor label of this sample is uncertain.

The rearrangement uses TRBV24-1 and TRBJ2-5, with D perhaps matching TRBD1 (5 bases). The CDR3 sequence is 15 residues long. Germline CDR1 is KGHDR and CDR2 is SFDVKD. Trimming shortened V by 4 bases and J by 5 bases, and 16 bases separated the two germline ends. CDR3 region: CATSESGLLEETQYF. Here the CDR3 DNA reads TGTGCCACCAGTGAATCAGGGTTGCTAGAGGAGACCCAGTACTTC.

The count of this clone is one. The chain links TRBV19 to TRBJ2-2; 7 bases line up with TRBD2. After removal of 10 bases from V and 6 bases from J, the junction contained 11 bases not matched to a gene. CDR3 length equals 14 residues. The germline gives CDR1 LNHDA, CDR2 SQIVND (reference sequence). CDR3 bases: TGTGCCACCAGGCCTAGCGGAGTCGCCGGGGAGCTGTTTTTT. Residues: CATRPSGVAGELFF.

CDR3 nucleotide sequence: TGCGCCAGCCCCCCCTGGCAGGGCAGGCGTCGTGCCCCCCGAGGCTCCTTCTTT. Protein sequence: CASPPWQGRRRAPRGSFF. The chain recombines TRBV23-1 with TRBJ1-1; the D gene is possibly TRBD1 (5 bases). TRBV23-1 is assigned to the ORF class and has an uncertain function. The CDR3 totals 18 residues. V was shortened by 8 bases and J by 14 bases, with 39 bases between the two germline ends.

The genes are TRBV14 and TRBJ1-2; TRBD1 matches at 8 bases. Germline CDR1 and CDR2: SGHDN and FVKESK. V was clipped by 6 bases and J by 12 bases; unmatched bases: 12. The CDR3 runs 13 residues. The CDR3 sequence is CASSPGTGIFHTF. The CDR3 DNA follows: TGTGCCAGCAGTCCCGGGACAGGCATCTTTCACACCTTC.

The CDR3 sequence is CAPGGVTYEQYF. For the CDR3, the DNA is TGTGCTCCCGGCGGCGTTACCTACGAGCAGTACTTC. The chain links TRBV5-6 to TRBJ2-7; D unresolved. The CDR3 is made up of 12 amino acids. The germline CDR1 and CDR2 sequences are SGHDT and YYEEEE.

The CDR3: CASSQADMSEQYF. In DNA, the CDR3 is TGTGCCAGCAGCCAGGCCGATATGAGCGAGCAGTACTTC. The chain is built from TRBV7-2 and TRBJ2-7; the D is unclear. V was cut by 5 bases and J by 6 bases, with 14 bases left in between. Germline V CDR1 and CDR2: SGHTA, FQGNSA. The CDR3 spans 13 residues.

The chain joins TRBV2 to TRBJ2-2, with 8 positions matching TRBD2. The CDR3 spans 15 residues. CDR1 is SNHLY, CDR2 FYNNEI, per germline. V lost 7 bases to trimming and J lost 6 bases; unmatched junction nucleotides: 10. The DNA of the CDR3 is TGTGCCAGCAACCCTTGGACTAGCAGGGCCGGGGAGCTGTTTTTT. It specifies CASNPWTSRAGELFF. The whole variable domain, filled in from reference TRBV2 and TRBJ2-2, reads EPEVTQTPSHQVTQMGQEVILRCVPISNHLYFYWYRQILGQKVEFLVSFYNNEISEKSEIFDDQFSVERPDGSNFTLKIRSTKLEDSAMYFCASNPWTSRAGELFFGEGSRLTVL.

This clone has only one observation. This chain joins TRBV7-9 and TRBJ2-1; 10 nucleotides match TRBD2. From germline, CDR1 is SEHNR and CDR2 FQNEAQ (reference sequence). This CDR3 region has 16 residues. After removal of 5 bases from V and 6 bases from J, the junction contained 10 bases not matched to a gene. CDR3 region: CASSPTTSGAGNEQFF. CDR3 nucleotide sequence: TGTGCCAGCAGCCCCACCACTAGCGGGGCGGGCAATGAGCAGTTCTTC.

The chain joins TRBV5-6 to TRBJ1-2, with TRBD1 identical over 7 bases. Germline V lookup: CDR1 SGHDT, CDR2 YYEEEE. V gave up 0 bases and J gave up 4 bases; unmatched junction bases: 6. The CDR3 covers 15 residues. CDR3 DNA sequence: TGTGCCAGCAGCTTGGTGGCAGGGGGTTTCTATGGCTACACCTTC. Its protein product is CASSLVAGGFYGYTF.

The genes are TRBV11-2 and TRBJ2-1, with 13 bases matching TRBD2. Germline trimming cut 2 bases from V and 5 bases from J; bases unmatched to any gene: 6. Germline V lookup: CDR1 SGHAT, CDR2 FQNNGV. The CDR3 length is 17 residues. In nucleotides, the CDR3 is TGTGCCAGCAGCTTAATGAGAGGACTAGCGGGGGACAATGAGCAGTTCTTC. This translates into CASSLMRGLAGDNEQFF.

The rearrangement links TRBV4-2 to TRBJ2-2; 10 nucleotides align to TRBD2. V was clipped by 3 bases and J by 0 bases; unmatched bases: 16. From germline, CDR1 is LGHNA and CDR2 YNFKEQ. CDR3 size: 21 residues. The CDR3 DNA reads as TGTGCCAGCAGCCACATCCCGCCCCCAGGACTAGCGGCTGCGAACACCGGGGAGCTGTTTTTT. Protein sequence: CASSHIPPPGLAAANTGELFF.

V gene TRBV29-1 combines with J gene TRBJ1-1; D perhaps matches TRBD1 (6 bases). The CDR3 loop spans 13 amino acids. The germline V gene encodes CDR1 SQVTM and CDR2 ANQGSEA. Trimming cost V 7 bases and J 0 bases, with 12 bases left between them. The chain's CDR3 is CSGNREMNTEAFF. Here the CDR3 DNA reads TGCAGCGGAAACAGGGAGATGAACACTGAAGCTTTCTTT.

The chain links TRBV28 to TRBJ2-3, with TRBD2 matching over 7 bases. V was pared by 0 bases and J by 0 bases, with 0 bases of the junction left unmatched. Germline V gives CDR1 MDHEN, CDR2 SYDVKM. This CDR3 has 15 residues. CDR3 amino acids: CASSLWTSSTDTQYF. The CDR3 nucleotides read TGTGCCAGCAGTTTATGGACTAGCAGCACAGATACGCAGTATTTT.

The rearrangement links TRBV27 to TRBJ2-7; TRBD2 aligns across 8 bases. V trimming: 2 bases; J trimming: 1 base; junction bases outside the gene matches: 10. CDR3 length: 17 residues. Germline V lookup: CDR1 MNHEY, CDR2 SMNVEV (reference sequence). The DNA of the CDR3 is TGTGCCAGCAGTTTACGTAACCGGGGGGGGGTATCCTACGAGCAGTACTTC. Translating it yields CASSLRNRGGVSYEQYF.

This clone showed up just once. The chain links TRBV7-9 to TRBJ1-1; TRBD1 is a possible D gene (5 bases). Germline assignment: CDR1 SEHNR and CDR2 FQNEAQ (reference sequence). This CDR3 comprises 13 residues. The germline V and J ends were trimmed by 7 bases and 2 bases, with 11 bases remaining between them. CDR3 residues: CASTIQVNTEAFF. CDR3 in DNA: TGTGCCAGCACCATACAGGTTAACACTGAAGCTTTCTTT. Drawing the rest from reference TRBV7-9 and TRBJ1-1, the complete variable domain is DTGVSQNPRHKITKRGQNVTFRCDPISEHNRLYWYRQTLGQGPEFLTYFQNEAQLEKSRLLSDRFSAERPKGSFSTLEIQRTEQGDSAMYLCASTIQVNTEAFFGQGTRLTVV.

CDR3: CASSQDRGNEQFF. DNA of the CDR3: TGTGCCAGCAGCCAAGACCGGGGGAATGAGCAGTTCTTC. The rearrangement uses TRBV11-1 and TRBJ2-1; the D gene is possibly TRBD2 (6 bases). The CDR3 runs to 13 residues. V lost 5 bases to trimming and J lost 7 bases, with 12 bases between them. Looked up from germline, CDR1 is SGHAT and CDR2 is FQDESV (reference sequence).

This clone was seen just once. The V call is TRBV5-5, the J call TRBJ1-5, with no clear D. Trimming stripped 2 bases from V and 7 bases from J, with 10 bases between. Germline V CDR1 and CDR2: SGHKS, YYEKEE (reference sequence). The CDR3 extends over 13 amino acids. CDR3 in amino acids: CASSFTPGQPQHF. The CDR3 nucleotides read TGTGCCAGCAGCTTCACCCCGGGGCAGCCCCAGCATTTT. Full variable domain (missing parts from reference TRBV5-5 and TRBJ1-5): DAGVTQSPTHLIKTRGQQVTLRCSPISGHKSVSWYQQVLGQGPQFIFQYYEKEERGRGNFPDRFSARQFPNYSSELNVNALLLGDSALYLCASSFTPGQPQHFGDGTRLSIL.

The V and J genes are TRBV2 and TRBJ1-2, with D tentatively TRBD1 (5 bases). The CDR3 extends over 15 amino acids. Trimming stripped 3 bases from V and 4 bases from J, with 15 bases between. From germline, CDR1 is SNHLY and CDR2 FYNNEI. The CDR3 DNA sequence: TGTGCCAGCAGTGACTCTATAACCGGGGGCTATGGCTACACCTTC. This sequence encodes CASSDSITGGYGYTF.

The chain links TRBV4-2 to TRBJ1-2, with 8 bases lining up with TRBD1. The CDR3 loop spans 14 amino acids. Trimming cost V 0 bases and J 4 bases; bases outside gene matches: 1. CDR1 and CDR2 from the germline V gene are LGHNA and YNFKEQ. The CDR3 here is CASSQEDRVYGYTF. The CDR3 nucleotides read TGTGCCAGCAGCCAAGAGGACAGGGTCTATGGCTACACCTTC.

The gene calls are TRBV9 and TRBJ2-2; TRBD2 is a possible D gene (6 bases). The CDR3 spans 15 residues. Trimming cost V 3 bases and J 4 bases, with 13 bases left between them. Germline CDR1 is SGDLS and CDR2 is YYNGEE. The CDR3 loop is CASSDRGSLTGELFF. In DNA, the CDR3 is TGTGCCAGCAGCGACCGGGGGTCCCTCACCGGGGAGCTGTTTTTT.

The sample holds one count of this clone. This chain joins TRBV5-1 and TRBJ2-1; the D gene is possibly TRBD1 (6 bases). This CDR3 comprises 15 residues. Looked up from germline, CDR1 is SGHRS and CDR2 is YFSETQ. Between the trimmed V and J ends, which lost 0 bases and 5 bases, there was a span of 12 bases. In nucleotides, the CDR3 is TGCGCCAGCAGCTTGGAGCCCAGGGGTCACAATGAGCAGTTCTTC. Amino acid sequence: CASSLEPRGHNEQFF.